A single sample gave rise to the 13 T cell receptor beta chains below, sequenced in a study of identical twins (TCRdb year 2016). The library relied on 5' RACE. Sequenced on an Illumina HiSeq 2000. The public reads were reanalyzed by TCRdb: fastp trimming at Q25, MiXCR alignment, in-frame beta chains only. Rows are combined by CDR3 protein, so each entry shows the most common genes and DNA. This sample lists about 220,000 distinct CDR3 sequences; around 10% were detected once. The ten most abundant clones make up around 5% of the sample. Sequencing was done on a sample of memory (CD45RO+) T cells sorted from blood. This specimen's cell subset or site label, per the study, means: CD45RO+ enriched T cells. The receptors here all came from a woman between 18 and 30 years old in good health.

This clonotype showed up just a few times. The V gene is TRBV12-3 or TRBV12-4, the J gene TRBJ2-7, with TRBD2 matching over 7 bases. V lost 2 bases and J lost 4; bases outside the gene matches: 5. This CDR3 has 14 residues. The CDR3 sequence: CASSLWGGTYEQYF. In DNA form, the CDR3 reads TGTGCCAGCAGTTTATGGGGGGGGACTTACGAGCAGTACTTC.

This clonotype was detected many times. The J gene is TRBJ2-1, the V gene TRBV12-5; perhaps D is TRBD1 or TRBD2 (5 bases each). V was trimmed by 5 bases and J by 5 bases, leaving 13 bases between them. CDR1 and CDR2 from the germline V gene are LGHNT and FRNRAP. The CDR3 contains 14 residues. This CDR3 is CASGLGHGNNEQFF. DNA for the CDR3: TGTGCTAGTGGTCTCGGACACGGGAACAATGAGCAGTTCTTC.

In this sample, this clonotype turned up a few times. The chain employs TRBV25-1 and TRBJ2-2; TRBD1 agrees at 10 bases. The CDR3 totals 14 residues. V gave up 6 bases and J gave up 6 bases; unmatched junction bases: 4. Germline assignment: CDR1 MGHDK and CDR2 SYGVNS. For the CDR3, the DNA is TGTGCCAGCAGCTGGACAGGGGGTGCCGGGGAGCTGTTTTTT. Its protein product is CASSWTGGAGELFF.

This clonotype came up a few times. This chain joins TRBV20-1 and TRBJ2-1; 8 bases agree with TRBD2. V lost 8 bases, J lost 7 bases, and 10 bases stayed unmatched. Germline lookup yields CDR1 DFQATT and CDR2 SNEGSKA (reference sequence). The CDR3 is made up of 13 amino acids. The CDR3, as DNA: TGCAGTTCGGCGGGGGGTTACAAGAATGAGCAGTTCTTC. Its translation: CSSAGGYKNEQFF.

This clonotype turned up a few times. The DNA of the CDR3 is TGCGCCAGCAGCCCAACCACCGGGACAGAGAACACTGAAGCTTTCTTT. This translates into CASSPTTGTENTEAFF. This chain links TRBV5-1 with TRBJ1-1, with 7 bases matching TRBD1. With 4 bases clipped from V and 1 base from J, the junction kept 10 bases outside the gene matches. The germline gives CDR1 SGHRS, CDR2 YFSETQ. This CDR3 region has 16 residues.

The V call is TRBV20-1, the J call TRBJ2-7, with TRBD2 matching over 9 bases. CDR3 length: 13 residues. Germline V gene sequence: CDR1 DFQATT, CDR2 SNEGSKA (reference sequence). With V trimmed by 8 bases and J by 3 bases, 8 bases remained unmatched. The CDR3: CSTNSGSGYEQYF. CDR3 nucleotide sequence: TGCAGTACAAATAGCGGGAGCGGCTACGAGCAGTACTTC.

This clonotype turned up a few times. V usage is TRBV5-1 and J usage is TRBJ2-3; D possibly uses TRBD1 or TRBD2 (5 bases each). Germline V lookup: CDR1 SGHRS, CDR2 YFSETQ. This CDR3 is 14 amino acids long. Trimming shortened V by 4 bases and J by 2 bases, and 11 bases separated the two germline ends. The CDR3 is CASSRDQVTDTQYF. In nucleotides, the CDR3 is TGCGCCAGCAGCAGGGACCAGGTCACAGATACGCAGTATTTT.

J is TRBJ1-6 and V is TRBV5-1; no clear D gene. Germline V CDR1 and CDR2: SGHRS, YFSETQ. Between the trimmed V and J ends, which lost 5 bases and 6 bases, there was a span of 15 bases. This CDR3 has 15 amino acids. The CDR3: CASRPPAEGNSPLHF. In DNA form, the CDR3 reads TGCGCCAGCAGGCCCCCGGCGGAGGGTAATTCACCCCTCCACTTT.

This clonotype was counted between two and nine times. The rearrangement uses TRBV11-3 and TRBJ2-1; no clear D. V was trimmed by 3 bases and J by 12 bases, leaving 18 bases between them. The CDR3 covers 14 residues. Germline CDR1 reads SGHNT; CDR2 reads YENEEA. The CDR3 DNA reads TGTGCCAGCAGCTTTGCCGACCGGACCACGCGGCAGTTCTTC. This translates into CASSFADRTTRQFF.

The chain employs TRBV24-1 and TRBJ2-3; D is tentatively TRBD1 or TRBD2 (6 bases each). This CDR3 is 13 amino acids long. V was shortened by 5 bases and J by 6 bases, with 11 bases between the two germline ends. Germline lookup yields CDR1 KGHDR and CDR2 SFDVKD. The CDR3 loop is CATSAGGVDTQYF. The DNA of the CDR3 is TGTGCCACCAGTGCCGGGGGCGTGGATACGCAGTATTTT.

This clonotype has a handful of counts. The rearrangement links TRBV20-1 to TRBJ1-1; tentatively, D is TRBD1 (6 bases). Germline lookup yields CDR1 DFQATT and CDR2 SNEGSKA (reference sequence). The CDR3 consists of 12 residues. Trimming left V 6 bases short and J 1 base short, with 9 bases between. CDR3 nucleotide sequence: TGCAGTGCCGGGACACCGAACACTGAAGCTTTCTTT. It is translated as CSAGTPNTEAFF.

The sample holds a few counts of this clonotype. V is TRBV9 and J is TRBJ2-5, with 10 bases identical to TRBD2. The CDR3 has 15 residues. The germline CDR1 and CDR2 sequences are SGDLS and YYNGEE. Losses at the gene ends were 4 bases for V and 4 bases for J; bases not matched to a gene: 7. In DNA form, the CDR3 reads TGTGCCAGCAGCCTAGGACTAGCGGAGCCAGAGACCCAGTACTTC. Encoded protein: CASSLGLAEPETQYF.

The table lists this clonotype with a few counts. The chain links TRBV20-1 to TRBJ2-1, with D perhaps matching TRBD1 (6 bases). This CDR3 contains 13 residues. CDR1 DFQATT and CDR2 SNEGSKA come from the germline V gene (reference sequence). Trimming stripped 7 bases from V and 7 bases from J, with 17 bases between. The CDR3 region is CSGGRGGRNEQFF. In nucleotides, the CDR3 is TGCAGTGGGGGCAGGGGCGGGCGGAATGAGCAGTTCTTC.